The 6 T cell receptor beta chains in this list originate from one sample, sequenced in a study of shared clonotypes between healthy human individuals. TCRdb's copy holds only in-frame clones and misses some; the assay was immunoSEQ multiplex PCR. Of some 2.3 million clones in the sample, more than 80% were seen once. The sample consisted of naive CD4+ T cells from PBMCs. Subset given: CD45RA+ positively selected. The receptors were gathered from a man between 18 and 29 years old in good health. Some clones in this sample may be carry-over from other donors' samples.

The chain has TRBV9 and TRBJ1-3; D call uncertain. Germline V gene sequence: CDR1 SGDLS, CDR2 YYNGEE. V lost 3 bases, J lost 2 bases, and 12 bases lay in between. This CDR3 region has 15 residues. The CDR3 DNA reads TGTGCCAGCAGCGCGACGAGGTACCCTGGAAACACCATATATTTT. This sequence encodes CASSATRYPGNTIYF.

The chain combines TRBV28 with TRBJ1-1; TRBD1 matches 7 bases. The CDR3 totals 15 residues. Germline CDR1 is MDHEN and CDR2 is SYDVKM. V was clipped by 3 bases and J by 6 bases; unmatched bases: 10. The CDR3 DNA is TGTGCCAGCAGTTTGAGGGGGCGCAGAATCTCTGAAGCTTTCTTT. This sequence encodes CASSLRGRRISEAFF. The full variable domain, rest sourced from reference TRBV28 and TRBJ1-1, is DVKVTQSSRYLVKRTGEKVFLECVQDMDHENMFWYRQDPGLGLRLIYFSYDVKMKEKGDIPEGYSVSREKKERFSLILESASTNQTSMYLCASSLRGRRISEAFFGQGTRLTVV.

The chain is built from TRBV19 and TRBJ1-2; 10 bases match TRBD1. Germline loops: CDR1 LNHDA, CDR2 SQIVND (reference sequence). The CDR3 runs to 15 residues. Trimming took 6 bases from V and 5 from J; bases not matched to a gene: 9. The CDR3 protein is CASRTGTGATYGYTF. Here the CDR3 DNA reads TGTGCCAGTAGAACCGGGACAGGGGCCACGTATGGCTACACCTTC.

This rearrangement joins TRBV10-1 to TRBJ1-5; maybe TRBD1 (5 bases). The CDR3 has 19 amino acids. V was cut by 0 bases and J by 1 base, with 19 bases left in between. Germline V gene sequence: CDR1 WNHNN, CDR2 SYGVQD (reference sequence). The CDR3 region has the DNA TGCGCCAGCAGTGAGTCGAGGAGACAGTCGTTTGGCAGCAATCAGCCCCAGCATTTT. Translation: CASSESRRQSFGSNQPQHF.

The chain combines TRBV4-1 with TRBJ2-7; TRBD2 is a possible D gene (6 bases). The CDR3 has 16 residues. Looked up from germline, CDR1 is MGHRA and CDR2 is YSYEKL. V lost 0 bases to trimming and J lost 1 base, with 13 bases between them. CDR3 nucleotides: TGCGCCAGCAGCCAAGATGGGGCGGGACGGTCCTACGAGCAGTACTTC. Amino acid sequence: CASSQDGAGRSYEQYF.

The chain employs TRBV5-6 and TRBJ2-7; D gene uncertain. Germline CDR1 SGHDT, CDR2 YYEEEE. The CDR3 sequence is 16 residues long. The germline V and J ends were trimmed by 1 base and 1 base, with 15 bases remaining between them. DNA for the CDR3: TGTGCCAGCAGCTTGTCGCCCCGGGTGGGGTCCTACGAGCAGTACTTC. Translating it yields CASSLSPRVGSYEQYF.